This T cell receptor beta chain emerged from a study of T cell responses to AZD1222 COVID-19 vaccine (dated by TCRdb to the early 2020s). For the wider study: AZD1222 recipients given second doses at about 4 weeks or at about 12 weeks were pooled, since spike-specific TCR depth and breadth were not found to differ between the two schedules. A total of approximately 240 trial participants underwent TCR sequencing, of whom about 200 had received two doses of AZD1222 and some 25 had received two doses of the MenACWY control vaccine. Trial participants were enrolled by age into subgroups of 18-55, 56-69 and 70-plus years, and around 150, 29 and 61 TCR-sequenced participants, respectively, were included in these subgroups.

Between the V and J ends, shortened by 3 bases and 1 base respectively, the junction contains 10 bases. Based on the germline V gene (reference sequence), the CDR1 and CDR2 sequences are DFQATT and SNEGSKA. Spanning cysteine to phenylalanine, the CDR3 consists of 14 amino acids. This entry keeps only the CDR3 DNA: 42 bases, framed from base 1. The time point label, read with the paper, signifies: baseline before first vaccination. Vaccinee samples were obtained from the UK trials COV001 and COV002, which included a single-blind randomized controlled phase 2/3 trial of AZD1222 (ChAdOx1 nCoV-19) in healthy adults. Trial participant PBMC samples were collected at day 0 and day 28 after the second dose for TCRbeta chain sequencing. Concerning this clone: Its recognized antigen is unknown. The record has no base qualities; no much larger clone is one base away.

The CDR3 regions of human TCRbeta chains were subjected to immunosequencing. As for the original processing: Repertoire TCRs were matched against a reference library of SARS-CoV-2-specific TCRs generated with the MIRA antigen-specificity platform. Breadth meant the fraction of unique TCRs that were SARS-CoV-2-associated, whereas depth meant the fraction of total T cells that were SARS-CoV-2-associated. Each spike-specific TCR was assigned to its reactive spike region and to a CD4 or CD8 class using the MIRA data. Log10-transformed breadth and depth values were compared by one-way ANOVA with Sidak's multiple comparisons tests. TCRdb took over this immuneACCESS table, retaining in-frame rearrangements with V and J assigned. Such tables are incomplete; in checked studies, under half of the missing clones stem from an unresolved V gene, and the remainder is unexplained. D and trimming were read from the DNA, whereas the V and J calls and clone size are those reported in that table. This sample gives 150,000 to 200,000 clones in total; roughly 88% of them show up just once. Of the sample, 0.45% to 0.55% falls within the top ten clones.

Findings and caveats that apply to the study as a whole: CD4 TCRs associated with the vaccine covered the entire spike protein, and the dominant responses were in regions 160-218 and 743-854. Participants were mostly white British and included more females than males, and it was suggested by the authors that clonal diversity may have been underestimated. A significant rise in spike-specific TCR breadth and depth was observed after two AZD1222 doses relative to day 0 and relative to MenACWY recipients. Because no day 14 peak-response samples were available, the repertoires could be characterized only after the peak T cell response. Epitopes outside the regions mutated in the B.1.351 and B.1.1.7 variants were reportedly recognized by nearly half of the unique spike-specific TCRs. Only five to seven AZD1222 recipients were SARS-CoV-2 seropositive at baseline, limiting conclusions about previously exposed vaccinees. The 56-69-year group was small, and its depth increase did not reach significance, likely because of low power.

The material was peripheral blood, obtained on day 0 of AZD1222 vaccination. The receptor was isolated from an adult in good health. This chain joins TRBV20-1 to TRBJ2-1; tentative D gene TRBD1, with 6 bases matching. The sequence in DNA is TGCAGTGCTAGTCGGGACACTTCCTACAATGAGCAGTTCTTC. It codes for CSASRDTSYNEQFF.